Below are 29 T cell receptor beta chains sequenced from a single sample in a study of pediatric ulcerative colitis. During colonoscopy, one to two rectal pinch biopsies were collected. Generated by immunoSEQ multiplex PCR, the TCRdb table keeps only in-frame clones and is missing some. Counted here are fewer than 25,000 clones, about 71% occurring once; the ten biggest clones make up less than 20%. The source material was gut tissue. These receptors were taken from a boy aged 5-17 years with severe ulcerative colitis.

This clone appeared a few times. The CDR3 sequence is CASSFTGDYGYTF. As DNA, the CDR3 is TGCGCCAGCAGTTTTACAGGGGACTATGGCTACACCTTC. The J gene is TRBJ1-2, the V gene TRBV4-1; 7 nucleotides match TRBD1. This CDR3 is built from 13 residues. CDR1 is MGHRA, CDR2 YSYEKL, per germline. With 6 bases clipped from V and 3 bases from J, the junction kept 4 bases outside the gene matches.

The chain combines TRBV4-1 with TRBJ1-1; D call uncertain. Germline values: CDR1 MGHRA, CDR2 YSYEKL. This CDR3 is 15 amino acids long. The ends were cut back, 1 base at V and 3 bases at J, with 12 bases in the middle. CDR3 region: CASSQGIGLYTEAFF. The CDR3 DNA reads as TGCGCCAGCAGCCAAGGGATAGGGCTATACACTGAAGCTTTCTTT.

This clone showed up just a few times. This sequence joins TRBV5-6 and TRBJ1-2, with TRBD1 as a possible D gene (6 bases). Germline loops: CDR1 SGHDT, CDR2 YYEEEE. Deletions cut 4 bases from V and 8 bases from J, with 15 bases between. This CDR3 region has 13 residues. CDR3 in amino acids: CASSAFTGTGYTF. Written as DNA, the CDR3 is TGTGCCAGCAGCGCCTTTACAGGGACCGGCTACACCTTC. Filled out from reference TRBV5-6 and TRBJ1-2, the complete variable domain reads DAGVTQSPTHLIKTRGQQVTLRCSPKSGHDTVSWYQQALGQGPQFIFQYYEEEERQRGNFPDRFSGHQFPNYSSELNVNALLLGDSALYLCASSAFTGTGYTFGSGTRLTVV.

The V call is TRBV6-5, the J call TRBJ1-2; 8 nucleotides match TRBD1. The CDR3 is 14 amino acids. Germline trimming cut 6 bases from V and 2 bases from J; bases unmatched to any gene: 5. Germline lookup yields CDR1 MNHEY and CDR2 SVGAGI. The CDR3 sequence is CASRAGTGNYGYTF. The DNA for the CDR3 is TGTGCCAGCAGGGCCGGGACAGGAAACTATGGCTACACCTTC.

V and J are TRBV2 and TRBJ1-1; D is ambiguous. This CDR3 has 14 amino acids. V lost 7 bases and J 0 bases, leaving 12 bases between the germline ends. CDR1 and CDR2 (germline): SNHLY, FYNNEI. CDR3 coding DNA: TGTGCCAGCACACAAAACAGTCTGAACACTGAAGCTTTCTTT. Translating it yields CASTQNSLNTEAFF.

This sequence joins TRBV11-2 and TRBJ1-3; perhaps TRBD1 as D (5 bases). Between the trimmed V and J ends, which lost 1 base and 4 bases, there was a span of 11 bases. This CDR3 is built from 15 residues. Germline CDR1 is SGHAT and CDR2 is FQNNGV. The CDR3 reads CASSLVPGAGNTIYF. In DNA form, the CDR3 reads TGTGCCAGCAGCTTAGTGCCCGGGGCAGGAAACACCATATATTTT.

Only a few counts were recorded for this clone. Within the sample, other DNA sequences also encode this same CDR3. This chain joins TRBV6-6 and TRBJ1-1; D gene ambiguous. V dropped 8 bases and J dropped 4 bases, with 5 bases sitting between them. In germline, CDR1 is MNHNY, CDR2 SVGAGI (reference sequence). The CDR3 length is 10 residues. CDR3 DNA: TGTGCCAGCGGAGGCACTGAAGCTTTCTTT. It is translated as CASGGTEAFF.

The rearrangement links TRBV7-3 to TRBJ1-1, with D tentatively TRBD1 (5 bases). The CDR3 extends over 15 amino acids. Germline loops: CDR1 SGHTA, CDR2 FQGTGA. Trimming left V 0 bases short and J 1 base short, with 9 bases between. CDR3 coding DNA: TGTGCCAGCAGCTTAACGGGGGTCACGAACACTGAAGCTTTCTTT. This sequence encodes CASSLTGVTNTEAFF.

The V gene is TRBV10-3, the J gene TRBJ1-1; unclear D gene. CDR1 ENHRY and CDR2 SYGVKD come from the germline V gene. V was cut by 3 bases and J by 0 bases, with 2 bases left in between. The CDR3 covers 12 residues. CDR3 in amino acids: CAISDLNTEAFF. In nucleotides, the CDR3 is TGTGCCATCAGTGACCTGAACACTGAAGCTTTCTTT.

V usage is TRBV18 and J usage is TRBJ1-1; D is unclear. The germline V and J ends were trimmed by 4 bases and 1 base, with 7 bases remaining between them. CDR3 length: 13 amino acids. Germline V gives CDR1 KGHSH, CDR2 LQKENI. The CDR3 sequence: CASSQNSNTEAFF. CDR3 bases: TGTGCCAGCTCACAGAACTCGAACACTGAAGCTTTCTTT.

The CDR3 DNA follows: TGTGCCAGCAGCCCACGACAGGGTTCGGCCAATACGCAGTATTTT. It encodes CASSPRQGSANTQYF. This sequence joins TRBV11-1 and TRBJ2-3; 7 bases line up with TRBD1. The CDR3 spans 15 residues. CDR1 and CDR2 from the germline V gene are SGHAT and FQDESV (reference sequence). After removal of 5 bases from V and 7 bases from J, the junction contained 12 bases not matched to a gene.

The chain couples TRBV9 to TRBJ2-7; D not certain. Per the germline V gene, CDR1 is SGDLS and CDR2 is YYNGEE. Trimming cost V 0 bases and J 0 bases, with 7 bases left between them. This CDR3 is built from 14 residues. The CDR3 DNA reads TGTGCCAGCAGCGTAGATGGTTCCTCCTACGAGCAGTACTTC. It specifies CASSVDGSSYEQYF.

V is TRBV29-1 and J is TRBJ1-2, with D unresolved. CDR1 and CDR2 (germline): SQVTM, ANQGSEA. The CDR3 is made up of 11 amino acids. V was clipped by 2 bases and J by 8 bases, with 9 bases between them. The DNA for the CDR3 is TGCAGCGTTGAAAGAGGGTTGGGCTACACCTTC. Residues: CSVERGLGYTF.

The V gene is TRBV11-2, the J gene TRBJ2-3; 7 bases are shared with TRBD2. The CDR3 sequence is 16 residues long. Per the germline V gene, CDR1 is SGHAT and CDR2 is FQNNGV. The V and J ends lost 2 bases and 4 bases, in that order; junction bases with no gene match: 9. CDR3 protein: CASSLLGGSSADTQYF. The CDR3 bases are TGTGCCAGCAGCTTACTCGGGGGGTCTTCCGCAGATACGCAGTATTTT.

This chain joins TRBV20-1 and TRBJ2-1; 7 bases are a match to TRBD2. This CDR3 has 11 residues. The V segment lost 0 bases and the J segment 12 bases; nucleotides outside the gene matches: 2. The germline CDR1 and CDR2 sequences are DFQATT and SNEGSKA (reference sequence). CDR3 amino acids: CSARDERGQFF. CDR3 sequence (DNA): TGCAGTGCTAGAGATGAGCGGGGGCAGTTCTTC.

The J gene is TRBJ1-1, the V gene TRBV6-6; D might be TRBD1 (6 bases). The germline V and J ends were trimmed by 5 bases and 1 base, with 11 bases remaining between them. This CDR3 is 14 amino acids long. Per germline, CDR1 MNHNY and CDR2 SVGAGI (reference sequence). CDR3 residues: CASSRNRENTEAFF. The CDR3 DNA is TGTGCCAGCAGTCGAAACAGGGAGAACACTGAAGCTTTCTTT.

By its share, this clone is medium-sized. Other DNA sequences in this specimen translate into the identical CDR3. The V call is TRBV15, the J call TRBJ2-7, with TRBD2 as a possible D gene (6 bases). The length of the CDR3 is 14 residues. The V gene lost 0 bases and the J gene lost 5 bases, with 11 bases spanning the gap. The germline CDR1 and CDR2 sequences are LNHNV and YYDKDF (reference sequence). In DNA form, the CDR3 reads TGTGCCACCAGCAGAGAACTCGGGGGACACGAGCAGTACTTC. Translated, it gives CATSRELGGHEQYF. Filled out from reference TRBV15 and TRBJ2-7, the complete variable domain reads DAMVIQNPRYQVTQFGKPVTLSCSQTLNHNVMYWYQQKSSQAPKLLFHYYDKDFNNEADTPDNFQSRRPNTSFCFLDIRSPGLGDTAMYLCATSRELGGHEQYFGPGTRLTVT.

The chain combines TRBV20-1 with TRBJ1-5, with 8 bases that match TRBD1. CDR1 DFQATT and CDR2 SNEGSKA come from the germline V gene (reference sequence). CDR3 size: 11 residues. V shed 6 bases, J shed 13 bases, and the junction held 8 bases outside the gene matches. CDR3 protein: CSATGQGAQHF. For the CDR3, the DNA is TGCAGTGCCACGGGTCAGGGGGCTCAGCATTTT.

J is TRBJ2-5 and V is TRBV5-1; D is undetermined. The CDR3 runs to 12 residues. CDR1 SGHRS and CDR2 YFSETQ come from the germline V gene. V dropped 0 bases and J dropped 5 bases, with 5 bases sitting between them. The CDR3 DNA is TGCGCCAGCAGCTTGGTTTCCGAGACCCAGTACTTC. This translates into CASSLVSETQYF.

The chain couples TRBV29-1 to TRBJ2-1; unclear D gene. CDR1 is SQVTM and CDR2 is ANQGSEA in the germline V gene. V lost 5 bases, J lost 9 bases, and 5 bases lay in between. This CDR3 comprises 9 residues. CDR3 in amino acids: CSVNGEQFF. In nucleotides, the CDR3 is TGCAGCGTTAATGGTGAGCAGTTCTTC.

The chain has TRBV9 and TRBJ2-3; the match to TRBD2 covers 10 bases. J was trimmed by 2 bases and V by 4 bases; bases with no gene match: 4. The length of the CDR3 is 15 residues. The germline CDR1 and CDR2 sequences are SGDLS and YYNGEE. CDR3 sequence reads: CASSKAGGSTDTQYF. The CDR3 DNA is TGTGCCAGCAGCAAAGCGGGGGGGTCCACAGATACGCAGTATTTT.

CDR3 nucleotides: TGTGCCAGTAGTCCGGGACAGGGAAGGTCCTCCTACGAGCAGTACTTC. This translates into CASSPGQGRSSYEQYF. The V and J genes are TRBV19 and TRBJ2-7; TRBD1 agrees at 9 bases. This CDR3 is built from 16 residues. V shed 5 bases, J shed 0 bases, and the junction held 8 bases outside the gene matches. Germline V gene sequence: CDR1 LNHDA, CDR2 SQIVND (reference sequence).

The CDR3 loop is CASSLNINQETQYF. As DNA, the CDR3 is TGCGCCAGCAGCTTGAATATTAATCAAGAGACCCAGTACTTC. The chain couples TRBV5-1 to TRBJ2-5, with unresolved D. The V gene lost 1 base and the J gene lost 2 bases, with 9 bases spanning the gap. The CDR3 is 14 amino acids. The germline V gene has CDR1 SGHRS and CDR2 YFSETQ.

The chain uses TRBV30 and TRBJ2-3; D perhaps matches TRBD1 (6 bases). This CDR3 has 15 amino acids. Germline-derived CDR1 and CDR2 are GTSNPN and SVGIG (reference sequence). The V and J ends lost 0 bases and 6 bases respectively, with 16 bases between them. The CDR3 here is CAWSVRGGHADTQYF. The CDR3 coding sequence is TGTGCCTGGAGTGTACGTGGGGGACACGCCGATACGCAGTATTTT.

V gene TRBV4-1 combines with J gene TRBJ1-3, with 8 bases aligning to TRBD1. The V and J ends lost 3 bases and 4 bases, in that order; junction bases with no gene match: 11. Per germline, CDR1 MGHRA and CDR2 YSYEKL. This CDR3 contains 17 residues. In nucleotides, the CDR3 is TGCGCCAGCAGCCAGCATACAGGGGGAAGAAGGGGAAACACCATATATTTT. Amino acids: CASSQHTGGRRGNTIYF.

The CDR3 DNA follows: TGTGCCAGCAGCTTGGCGGGGACAGGGGCCAACGTCCTGACTTTC. It yields the protein CASSLAGTGANVLTF. The chain is built from TRBV5-4 and TRBJ2-6, with TRBD1 as a possible D gene (6 bases). Germline values: CDR1 SGHNT, CDR2 YYREEE (reference sequence). The CDR3 runs 15 residues. With 0 bases removed from V and 4 bases from J, the gap between germline ends came to 8 bases.

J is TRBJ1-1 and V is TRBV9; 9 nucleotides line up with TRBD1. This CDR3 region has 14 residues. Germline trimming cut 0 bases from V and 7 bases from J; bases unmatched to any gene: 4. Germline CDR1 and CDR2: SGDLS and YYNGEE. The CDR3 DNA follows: TGTGCCAGCAGCGTAGATTACAGGGGGCTTGAAGCTTTCTTT. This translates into CASSVDYRGLEAFF.

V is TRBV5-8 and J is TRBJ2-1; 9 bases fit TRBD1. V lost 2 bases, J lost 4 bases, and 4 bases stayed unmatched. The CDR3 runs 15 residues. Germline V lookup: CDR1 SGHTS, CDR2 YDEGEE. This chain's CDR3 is CASSLGTGTYNEQFF. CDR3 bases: TGTGCCAGCAGCTTAGGGACAGGGACGTACAATGAGCAGTTCTTC.

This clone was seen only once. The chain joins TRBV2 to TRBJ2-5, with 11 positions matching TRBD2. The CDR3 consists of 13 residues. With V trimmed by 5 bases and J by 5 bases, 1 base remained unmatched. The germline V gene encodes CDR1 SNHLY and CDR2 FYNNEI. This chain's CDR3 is CASSSSGGETQYF. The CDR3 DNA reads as TGTGCCAGCAGTTCTAGCGGGGGGGAGACCCAGTACTTC.